Listed here are 22 T cell receptor beta chains from one sample, sequenced in a study of CD8 T cells in Susac syndrome. Random hexamers primed reverse transcription of 0.5 to 1 ug RNA. TCRdb re-called the immunoSEQ multiplex PCR reads with MiXCR, one entry per CDR3 protein. This sample has about 300,000 distinct CDR3 sequences; 70% to 90% occur once, and the top ten carry around 0.18%. Sequenced input: CD8+ T cells from PBMCs. All receptors come from a human donor with multiple sclerosis.

The chain carries TRBV7-9 and TRBJ2-5; TRBD2 might be the D (6 bases). The V end was cut by 2 bases, the J end by 7 bases, with 14 bases between. The CDR3 runs 14 residues. The germline V gene encodes CDR1 SEHNR and CDR2 FQNEAQ (reference sequence). The CDR3 is CASSLLGLAGTQYF. The CDR3 bases are TGTGCCAGCAGCTTACTGGGACTTGCTGGGACCCAGTACTTC.

The CDR3: CASSVTGVGDTQYF. CDR3 DNA: TGTGCCAGCAGCGTTACGGGGGTTGGAGATACGCAGTATTTT. J is TRBJ2-3 and V is TRBV12-3 or TRBV12-4; D may be TRBD2 (6 bases). This CDR3 has 14 residues. Trimming stripped 6 bases from V and 5 bases from J, with 15 bases between.

This clonotype showed up just once. The chain has TRBV27 and TRBJ1-2, with no clear D. The CDR3 has 13 residues. Trimming shortened V by 3 bases and J by 3 bases, and 8 bases separated the two germline ends. Germline V gene sequence: CDR1 MNHEY, CDR2 SMNVEV (reference sequence). CDR3: CASSFGDDYGYTF. The CDR3 DNA sequence: TGTGCCAGCAGTTTCGGGGATGACTATGGCTACACCTTC.

The V and J genes are TRBV28 and TRBJ1-1; D call uncertain. CDR3 size: 14 residues. Per germline, CDR1 MDHEN and CDR2 SYDVKM. Trimming removed 3 bases at V and 1 base at J, with 9 bases between. The CDR3 sequence: CASSLTVANTEAFF. The CDR3 nucleotides are TGTGCCAGCAGTTTGACGGTAGCGAACACTGAAGCTTTCTTT.

The chain is built from TRBV29-1 and TRBJ2-7; 7 bases align to TRBD2. CDR3 length equals 13 residues. Germline V CDR1 and CDR2: SQVTM, ANQGSEA. The ends lost 4 bases at V and 6 bases at J; junction bases unmatched: 9. The CDR3 sequence is CSVVVAGEVEQYF. For the CDR3, the DNA is TGCAGCGTTGTGGTGGCGGGAGAGGTCGAGCAGTACTTC.

This chain connects TRBV30 to TRBJ2-3; D gene unclear. Germline assignment: CDR1 GTSNPN and CDR2 SVGIG (reference sequence). The CDR3 spans 15 residues. Trimming shortened V by 1 base and J by 2 bases, and 13 bases separated the two germline ends. In nucleotides, the CDR3 is TGTGCCTGGAGTGCGCTGGGCCAGGACACAGATACGCAGTATTTT. It specifies CAWSALGQDTDTQYF.

With regard to this clonotype: An end of the junction does not agree with germline; a read error may underlie this. The chain carries TRBV29-1 and TRBJ2-5, with 7 nucleotides matching TRBD1. The CDR3 consists of 14 residues. Germline CDR1 SQVTM, CDR2 ANQGSEA. DNA of the CDR3: TGCAGCGTTGGAAAGGGGGCAGGCCAAGGGACCCAGTACTTC. It yields the protein CSVGKGAGQGTQYF.

The gene calls are TRBV20-1 and TRBJ1-2, with D perhaps matching TRBD1 (6 bases). The CDR3 covers 13 residues. V lost 0 bases and J lost 2, with 7 bases in between. CDR1 is DFQATT, CDR2 SNEGSKA, per germline (reference sequence). CDR3 residues: CSARDQGNYGYTF. Here the CDR3 DNA reads TGCAGTGCTAGAGATCAGGGGAACTATGGCTACACCTTC.

The V and J genes are TRBV10-3 and TRBJ2-3, with 8 bases aligning to TRBD1. This CDR3 region has 12 residues. J lost 12 bases, V lost 6 bases, and 8 bases had no gene match. Germline CDR1 is ENHRY and CDR2 is SYGVKD. CDR3 nucleotides: TGTGCCATCAGGGTGGACAGGGCGCTACAGTATTTT. Translated: CAIRVDRALQYF.

This chain joins TRBV6-5 and TRBJ1-5, with D possibly being TRBD1 (5 bases). The germline V and J ends were trimmed by 7 bases and 5 bases, with 9 bases remaining between them. CDR1 and CDR2 from the germline V gene are MNHEY and SVGAGI. The CDR3 has 12 residues. The CDR3 nucleotides are TGTGCCAGCATCAGGGCCTATCAGCCCCAGCATTTT. Amino acid sequence: CASIRAYQPQHF.

The chain joins TRBV9 to TRBJ1-5; D is possibly TRBD1 (5 bases). Germline CDR1 reads SGDLS; CDR2 reads YYNGEE. The CDR3 loop spans 14 amino acids. Trimming cost V 0 bases and J 6 bases, with 10 bases left between them. CDR3 sequence (DNA): TGTGCCAGCAGCGTAGGAGGGGACCCTCAGCCCCAGCATTTT. Encoded protein: CASSVGGDPQPQHF.

V is TRBV7-9 and J is TRBJ1-1; tentatively, D is TRBD1 (5 bases). The CDR3 contains 14 residues. CDR1 is SEHNR, CDR2 FQNEAQ, per germline (reference sequence). V lost 5 bases, J lost 8 bases, and 18 bases lay in between. The CDR3 region has the DNA TGTGCCAGCAGCGCCGGGTTGGGGCGGGTGGAAGCTTTCTTT. The encoded protein is CASSAGLGRVEAFF.

The rearrangement joins TRBV6-6 to TRBJ2-7, with a tentative D call TRBD2 (5 bases). The CDR3 extends over 15 amino acids. CDR1 and CDR2 (germline): MNHNY, SVGAGI (reference sequence). V was cut by 6 bases and J by 3 bases, with 18 bases left in between. CDR3 sequence reads: CASRTDEGWGYEQYF. The CDR3 DNA sequence: TGTGCCAGCAGGACGGATGAGGGTTGGGGCTACGAGCAGTACTTC.

This sequence joins TRBV6-1 and TRBJ1-5; 7 bases line up with TRBD1. This CDR3 has 17 residues. Unmatched junction bases numbered 16, after V lost 6 bases and J lost 5 bases. Germline CDR1 and CDR2: MNHNS and SASEGT. The CDR3 sequence is CASSNPGQALRYQPQHF. CDR3 sequence (DNA): TGTGCCAGCAGCAATCCTGGACAGGCCCTAAGATATCAGCCCCAGCATTTT.

This clonotype was found a few times. The rearrangement joins TRBV19 to TRBJ1-1, with 8 bases that match TRBD1. This CDR3 has 14 amino acids. The germline CDR1 and CDR2 sequences are LNHDA and SQIVND (reference sequence). Unmatched junction bases numbered 7, after V lost 9 bases and J lost 1 base. In DNA form, the CDR3 reads TGTGCCAGCGCTAAGGGGACAGGGAACACTGAAGCTTTCTTT. Protein product: CASAKGTGNTEAFF.

The chain uses TRBV29-1 and TRBJ1-1, with D possibly being TRBD1 (6 bases). Trimming stripped 6 bases from V and 3 bases from J, with 8 bases between. The germline V gene encodes CDR1 SQVTM and CDR2 ANQGSEA. CDR3 length equals 11 residues. This CDR3 reads CSVTGYTEAFF. The DNA of the CDR3 is TGCAGCGTGACAGGTTACACTGAAGCTTTCTTT.

The chain has TRBV14 and TRBJ1-1; D is possibly TRBD1 (6 bases). V lost 3 bases, J lost 0 bases, and 14 bases lay in between. CDR1 and CDR2 (germline): SGHDN, FVKESK. The CDR3 covers 16 residues. The CDR3 sequence: CASSHPGEGVNTEAFF. The CDR3 DNA sequence: TGTGCCAGCAGCCACCCAGGGGAGGGGGTGAACACTGAAGCTTTCTTT.

J is TRBJ2-5 and V is TRBV7-9; D is uncertain. Trimming took 3 bases from V and 5 from J, leaving 13 bases between them. CDR1 and CDR2 from the germline V gene are SEHNR and FQNEAQ (reference sequence). The CDR3 totals 14 residues. CDR3 nucleotides: TGTGCCAGCAGCTTCACAGCTTTTCGGGAGACCCAGTACTTC. Translating it yields CASSFTAFRETQYF.

This clonotype occurred a few times. The J gene is TRBJ1-3, the V gene TRBV12-3 or TRBV12-4; D not resolved. V lost 0 bases, J lost 0 bases, and 6 bases lay in between. The CDR3 is made up of 15 amino acids. The CDR3, as DNA: TGTGCCAGCAGTTTAGCCCCCAGCTCTGGAAACACCATATATTTT. Translating gives CASSLAPSSGNTIYF.

This rearrangement joins TRBV27 to TRBJ2-1; the D is unclear. The germline V gene encodes CDR1 MNHEY and CDR2 SMNVEV (reference sequence). The CDR3 sequence is 14 residues long. Trimming left V 5 bases short and J 3 bases short, with 11 bases between. The CDR3 coding sequence is TGTGCCAGCAGTCTAGGGTTCAGCTACAATGAGCAGTTCTTC. Translation gives CASSLGFSYNEQFF.

The chain has TRBV9 and TRBJ1-2; D may be TRBD1 (5 bases). With 1 base removed from V and 4 bases from J, the gap between germline ends came to 11 bases. The CDR3 extends over 14 amino acids. CDR1 and CDR2 (germline): SGDLS, YYNGEE. The CDR3 coding sequence is TGTGCCAGCAGCGTACCAGGACACCCCTATGGCTACACCTTC. It codes for CASSVPGHPYGYTF.

The rearrangement links TRBV5-1 to TRBJ2-1; 11 bases align to TRBD2. Looked up from germline, CDR1 is SGHRS and CDR2 is YFSETQ. CDR3 length: 16 residues. J lost 4 bases, V lost 0 bases, and 3 bases had no gene match. The CDR3 region is CASSLASGGLYNEQFF. CDR3 bases: TGCGCCAGCAGCTTGGCTAGCGGGGGGTTATACAATGAGCAGTTCTTC.